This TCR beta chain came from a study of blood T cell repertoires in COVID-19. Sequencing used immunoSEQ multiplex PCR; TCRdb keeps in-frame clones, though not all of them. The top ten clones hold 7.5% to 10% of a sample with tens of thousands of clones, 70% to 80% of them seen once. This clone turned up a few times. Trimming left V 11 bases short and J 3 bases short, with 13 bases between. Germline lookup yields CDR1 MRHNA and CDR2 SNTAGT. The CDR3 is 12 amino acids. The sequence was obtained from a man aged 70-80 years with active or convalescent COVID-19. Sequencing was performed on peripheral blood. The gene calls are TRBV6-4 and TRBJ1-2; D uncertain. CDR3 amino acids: CALLEPHYGYTF. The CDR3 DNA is TGTGCCCTCCTGGAGCCTCACTATGGCTACACCTTC.